The 29 T cell receptor beta chains in this list originate from one sample, sequenced in a study of OX40 agonist ivuxolimab in advanced cancers. The receptor library was made with the immunoSEQ multiplex PCR assay. The immuneACCESS repertoire file appears here via TCRdb, limited to in-frame rearrangements. These files lack a portion of the clones; in checked studies, under half of the deficit traces to unresolved V genes, and the cause of the others is not known. The sample has fewer than 40,000 clones on record, approximately 89% of them singletons. The ten largest account for 0.9% to 0.95% of the sample. Here the sequenced sample was CD4+ or CD8+ T cells sorted from blood, taken in a trial of the OX40 agonist ivuxolimab. The receptor source for this set is an adult with an advanced solid tumor such as melanoma, head and neck, liver or kidney cancer.

This chain links TRBV5-1 with TRBJ1-2, with D uncertain. Trimming cost V 5 bases and J 4 bases, with 12 bases left between them. CDR1 and CDR2 (germline): SGHRS, YFSETQ. This CDR3 region has 13 residues. The CDR3 here is CASRRDFGYGYTF. As DNA, the CDR3 is TGCGCCAGCAGACGAGATTTTGGCTATGGCTACACCTTC.

The chain links TRBV7-2 to TRBJ2-7; 9 bases fit TRBD2. CDR1 is SGHTA and CDR2 is FQGNSA in the germline V gene. The CDR3 runs to 16 residues. V was pared by 5 bases and J by 3 bases, with 11 bases of the junction left unmatched. This chain's CDR3 is CASSLEAGGIFYEQYF. The DNA of the CDR3 is TGTGCCAGCAGCCTAGAGGCGGGAGGGATTTTCTACGAGCAGTACTTC.

The V gene is TRBV6-4, the J gene TRBJ2-7, with 9 bases that match TRBD1. Unmatched junction bases numbered 14, after V lost 0 bases and J lost 2 bases. Looked up from germline, CDR1 is MRHNA and CDR2 is SNTAGT. This CDR3 spans 19 amino acids. The CDR3 sequence: CASSDSNGLGQGKTYEQYF. The CDR3 nucleotides read TGTGCCAGCAGTGACTCGAACGGTCTGGGACAGGGCAAAACCTACGAGCAGTACTTC.

The chain recombines TRBV14 with TRBJ2-2; 15 bases fit TRBD2. Germline V gives CDR1 SGHDN, CDR2 FVKESK. Trimming cost V 4 bases and J 7 bases; bases outside gene matches: 10. The CDR3 sequence is 18 residues long. CDR3 residues: CASSLLGLAGGHNGELFF. DNA for the CDR3: TGTGCCAGCAGCCTTCTGGGACTAGCGGGAGGCCATAACGGGGAGCTGTTTTTT. Supplemented by reference TRBV14 and TRBJ2-2, the full variable domain reads EAGVTQFPSHSVIEKGQTVTLRCDPISGHDNLYWYRRVMGKEIKFLLHFVKESKQDESGMPNNRFLAERTGGTYSTLKVQPAELEDSGVYFCASSLLGLAGGHNGELFFGEGSRLTVL.

The J gene is TRBJ2-1, the V gene TRBV5-4; 7 positions match TRBD1. CDR3 length equals 18 residues. CDR1 SGHNT and CDR2 YYREEE come from the germline V gene (reference sequence). J lost 0 bases, V lost 2 bases, and 11 bases had no gene match. The CDR3 nucleotides read TGTGCCAGCAGCTTATCATACTTATACAGGGGCTCCTACAATGAGCAGTTCTTC. Amino acid sequence: CASSLSYLYRGSYNEQFF. The full variable domain, rest sourced from reference TRBV5-4 and TRBJ2-1, is ETGVTQSPTHLIKTRGQQVTLRCSSQSGHNTVSWYQQALGQGPQFIFQYYREEENGRGNFPPRFSGLQFPNYSSELNVNALELDDSALYLCASSLSYLYRGSYNEQFFGPGTRLTVL.

V and J are TRBV25-1 and TRBJ1-6, with TRBD1 identical over 11 bases. The CDR3 extends over 15 amino acids. The ends lost 8 bases at V and 5 bases at J; junction bases unmatched: 5. Germline V lookup: CDR1 MGHDK, CDR2 SYGVNS. This chain's CDR3 is CASQGQGANNSPLHF. CDR3 nucleotides: TGTGCCAGCCAAGGACAGGGGGCCAATAATTCACCCCTCCACTTT.

The genes are TRBV19 and TRBJ2-1; 8 bases are a match to TRBD1. This CDR3 spans 14 amino acids. Germline-derived CDR1 and CDR2 are LNHDA and SQIVND (reference sequence). V dropped 4 bases and J dropped 7; count of bases not matched to a gene: 6. CDR3 in amino acids: CASSTGGNRNEQFF. DNA for the CDR3: TGTGCCAGTAGTACAGGGGGCAACAGGAATGAGCAGTTCTTC.

J is TRBJ2-2 and V is TRBV5-1; D possibly uses TRBD1 or TRBD2 (5 bases each). The CDR3 extends over 16 amino acids. Germline lookup yields CDR1 SGHRS and CDR2 YFSETQ. The V gene lost 1 base and the J gene lost 3 bases, with 13 bases spanning the gap. In DNA, the CDR3 is TGCGCCAGCAGCTTGAAGGGGCCGCGGGACACCGGGGAGCTGTTTTTT. Amino acids: CASSLKGPRDTGELFF.

The genes are TRBV19 and TRBJ2-2, with TRBD2 matching 12 bases. Germline V gives CDR1 LNHDA, CDR2 SQIVND (reference sequence). The CDR3 covers 17 residues. Trimming took 1 base from V and 4 from J; bases not matched to a gene: 4. This chain's CDR3 is CASSIASGRAFTGELFF. The CDR3 bases are TGTGCCAGTAGTATAGCTAGCGGGAGGGCCTTCACCGGGGAGCTGTTTTTT. The variable domain in full, completed from reference TRBV19 and TRBJ2-2, reads DGGITQSPKYLFRKEGQNVTLSCEQNLNHDAMYWYRQDPGQGLRLIYYSQIVNDFQKGDIAEGYSVSREKKESFPLTVTSAQKNPTAFYLCASSIASGRAFTGELFFGEGSRLTVL.

The gene calls are TRBV20-1 and TRBJ2-5; a weak D match, TRBD1 (5 bases). Germline V gene sequence: CDR1 DFQATT, CDR2 SNEGSKA (reference sequence). This CDR3 is 11 amino acids long. The V gene lost 1 base and the J gene lost 13 bases, with 13 bases spanning the gap. CDR3 coding DNA: TGCAGTGCTAGAGTAGGGGTATTCCGGTACTTC. This translates into CSARVGVFRYF.

The rearrangement links TRBV27 to TRBJ1-2; TRBD1 matches 9 bases. The V segment lost 10 bases and the J segment 6 bases; nucleotides outside the gene matches: 6. The CDR3 is made up of 12 amino acids. Germline V gene lookup returns CDR1 MNHEY and CDR2 SMNVEV (reference sequence). CDR3 sequence reads: CATGTGPHGYTF. The DNA of the CDR3 is TGTGCCACAGGGACAGGGCCACATGGCTACACCTTC.

The chain employs TRBV5-1 and TRBJ1-1; D possibly corresponds to TRBD1 (5 bases). The CDR3 length is 13 residues. Per germline, CDR1 SGHRS and CDR2 YFSETQ. Between the trimmed V and J ends, which lost 0 bases and 10 bases, there was a span of 13 bases. The CDR3 DNA is TGCGCCAGCAGCTTGGAGGGGTTTAAAGGAGCTTTCTTT. It encodes CASSLEGFKGAFF.

The genes are TRBV6-5 and TRBJ1-5; 10 positions agree with TRBD1. This CDR3 comprises 15 residues. Trimming at V came to 6 bases and at J to 2 bases, leaving 4 bases not matched to a gene. Per the germline V gene, CDR1 is MNHEY and CDR2 is SVGAGI. As DNA, the CDR3 is TGTGCCAGCAGCACCGGGACAGGGGGCAATCAGCCCCAGCATTTT. Protein product: CASSTGTGGNQPQHF.

The J gene is TRBJ2-7, the V gene TRBV5-6; 16 bases are shared with TRBD2. V was pared by 4 bases and J by 6 bases, with 4 bases of the junction left unmatched. Germline-derived CDR1 and CDR2 are SGHDT and YYEEEE. The CDR3 totals 15 residues. In DNA form, the CDR3 reads TGTGCCAGCAGCCCGGGACTAGCGGGAGGGTCCGAGCAGTACTTC. Protein: CASSPGLAGGSEQYF.

This chain connects TRBV5-1 to TRBJ2-5, with a possible D match to TRBD2 (6 bases). The CDR3 has 16 residues. Trimming left V 4 bases short and J 0 bases short, with 16 bases between. Germline values: CDR1 SGHRS, CDR2 YFSETQ. The CDR3 loop reads CASSQGLAAYQETQYF. In DNA, the CDR3 is TGCGCCAGCAGCCAAGGGTTAGCGGCGTACCAAGAGACCCAGTACTTC.

J is TRBJ1-3 and V is TRBV6-5; D remains ambiguous. The CDR3 loop spans 14 amino acids. Germline V gives CDR1 MNHEY, CDR2 SVGAGI. The germline V and J ends were trimmed by 6 bases and 0 bases, with 9 bases remaining between them. The CDR3 DNA sequence: TGTGCCAGCAGCTCCGGGTTCTCTGGAAACACCATATATTTT. The encoded protein is CASSSGFSGNTIYF.

This rearrangement joins TRBV5-1 to TRBJ2-7; 14 bases match TRBD2. Germline CDR1 is SGHRS and CDR2 is YFSETQ. Trimming at V came to 0 bases and at J to 1 base, leaving 0 bases not matched to a gene. The CDR3 loop spans 16 amino acids. CDR3 nucleotide sequence: TGCGCCAGCAGCTTGGGGACTAGCGGGGGGTCCTACGAGCAGTACTTC. Amino acids: CASSLGTSGGSYEQYF. The variable domain in full, completed from reference TRBV5-1 and TRBJ2-7, reads KAGVTQTPRYLIKTRGQQVTLSCSPISGHRSVSWYQQTPGQGLQFLFEYFSETQRNKGNFPGRFSGRQFSNSRSEMNVSTLELGDSALYLCASSLGTSGGSYEQYFGPGTRLTVT.

The chain has TRBV27 and TRBJ2-7; the match to TRBD2 covers 8 bases. Germline CDR1 and CDR2: MNHEY and SMNVEV (reference sequence). The junction had 8 bases not matched to a gene; V was cut back by 3 bases and J by 4 bases. This CDR3 has 15 amino acids. The chain's CDR3 is CASSFKPSGLYEQYF. CDR3 DNA sequence: TGTGCCAGCAGTTTTAAACCTAGCGGGCTTTACGAGCAGTACTTC.

V and J are TRBV2 and TRBJ2-5; no definite D call. The V end lost 4 bases, the J end lost 5 bases, and 5 bases lay between the germline ends. This CDR3 has 11 residues. Germline CDR1 is SNHLY and CDR2 is FYNNEI. The CDR3 DNA sequence: TGTGCCAGCAGTGCGGATGAGACCCAGTACTTC. Its translation: CASSADETQYF.

The rearrangement joins TRBV9 to TRBJ2-7; D tentatively reads TRBD1 or TRBD2 (5 bases each). The V end lost 0 bases, the J end lost 3 bases, and 16 bases lay between the germline ends. The length of the CDR3 is 16 residues. The germline V gene encodes CDR1 SGDLS and CDR2 YYNGEE. Here the CDR3 reads CASSVGGGVGDYEQYF. As DNA, the CDR3 is TGTGCCAGCAGCGTAGGCGGTGGGGTGGGGGACTACGAGCAGTACTTC.

CDR3 nucleotide sequence: TGTGCCAGCAGCTCCACACAGGGGGCGAGTACGGGCTACACCTTC. Translating gives CASSSTQGASTGYTF. The V and J genes are TRBV7-6 and TRBJ1-2; 9 bases are a match to TRBD1. This CDR3 is 15 amino acids long. The germline V gene encodes CDR1 SGHVS and CDR2 FNYEAQ. V lost 4 bases and J lost 8; bases outside the gene matches: 11. Supplemented by reference TRBV7-6 and TRBJ1-2, the full variable domain reads GAGVSQSPRYKVTKRGQDVALRCDPISGHVSLYWYRQALGQGPEFLTYFNYEAQQDKSGLPNDRFSAERPEGSISTLTIQRTEQRDSAMYRCASSSTQGASTGYTFGSGTRLTVV.

This clone was seen just once. The V gene is TRBV28, the J gene TRBJ1-2; TRBD1 might be the D (5 bases). The germline gives CDR1 MDHEN, CDR2 SYDVKM. The V end was cut by 6 bases, the J end by 4 bases, with 15 bases between. The CDR3 spans 14 residues. CDR3 DNA sequence: TGTGCCAGCAGCGACACAACAGGTAGCTATGGCTACACCTTC. Protein sequence: CASSDTTGSYGYTF.

The chain recombines TRBV19 with TRBJ2-1; D might be TRBD1 (6 bases). The CDR3 contains 16 residues. The germline V and J ends were trimmed by 4 bases and 4 bases, with 17 bases remaining between them. The germline CDR1 and CDR2 sequences are LNHDA and SQIVND (reference sequence). CDR3: CASSTRTGTSYNEQFF. The CDR3 DNA follows: TGTGCCAGTAGTACGCGAACCGGGACATCTTACAATGAGCAGTTCTTC.

This chain joins TRBV7-9 and TRBJ2-1, with D possibly called TRBD1 or TRBD2 (7 bases each). Between the trimmed V and J ends, which lost 5 bases and 7 bases, there was a span of 18 bases. This CDR3 region has 15 residues. The germline V gene has CDR1 SEHNR and CDR2 FQNEAQ (reference sequence). This chain's CDR3 is CASSLLRGGLNEQFF. CDR3 DNA: TGTGCCAGCAGCCTGCTCAGGGGGGGTCTAAATGAGCAGTTCTTC.

The chain couples TRBV28 to TRBJ2-1; 7 bases map to TRBD1. The CDR3 is 13 residues long. V trimming: 5 bases; J trimming: 7 bases; junction bases outside the gene matches: 5. Germline-derived CDR1 and CDR2 are MDHEN and SYDVKM. CDR3 nucleotide sequence: TGTGCCAGCAGTAAAACAGGGGCGAATGAGCAGTTCTTC. Its translation is CASSKTGANEQFF.

The chain is built from TRBV5-4 and TRBJ2-3; D possibly matches TRBD1 or TRBD2 (5 bases each). From germline, CDR1 is SGHNT and CDR2 YYREEE (reference sequence). The CDR3 has 15 amino acids. V dropped 4 bases and J dropped 4 bases, with 16 bases sitting between them. The CDR3 bases are TGTGCCAGCAGCCAATCGCCCGGGGCCGCAGATACGCAGTATTTT. Translating gives CASSQSPGAADTQYF.

The genes are TRBV7-2 and TRBJ2-1; D is perhaps TRBD1 (5 bases). Trimming shortened V by 8 bases and J by 6 bases, and 20 bases separated the two germline ends. In germline, CDR1 is SGHTA, CDR2 FQGNSA. The CDR3 extends over 15 amino acids. CDR3 sequence: CASRQKGIRLNEQFF. The DNA for the CDR3 is TGTGCCAGCCGCCAGAAGGGGATTCGTCTCAATGAGCAGTTCTTC. The entire variable domain, with the rest obtained from reference TRBV7-2 and TRBJ2-1, is as follows: GAGVSQSPSNKVTEKGKDVELRCDPISGHTALYWYRQSLGQGLEFLIYFQGNSAPDKSGLPSDRFSAERTGGSVSTLTIQRTQQEDSAVYLCASRQKGIRLNEQFFGPGTRLTVL.

The rearrangement joins TRBV27 to TRBJ2-7; the match to TRBD2 covers 13 bases. Trimming took 6 bases from V and 4 from J; bases not matched to a gene: 9. Germline CDR1 MNHEY, CDR2 SMNVEV (reference sequence). The length of the CDR3 is 16 residues. CDR3 bases: TGTGCCAGCAGAAGACTAGCGGGGGGAGTCTTTTACGAGCAGTACTTC. As protein: CASRRLAGGVFYEQYF.

The genes are TRBV5-5 and TRBJ2-7; TRBD2 might be the D (5 bases). The CDR3 is made up of 15 amino acids. CDR1 and CDR2 from the germline V gene are SGHKS and YYEKEE (reference sequence). Trimming took 4 bases from V and 3 from J, leaving 17 bases between them. The CDR3, as DNA: TGTGCCAGCAGCATACGGGCGGGTTCAGGCTACGAGCAGTACTTC. As protein: CASSIRAGSGYEQYF.